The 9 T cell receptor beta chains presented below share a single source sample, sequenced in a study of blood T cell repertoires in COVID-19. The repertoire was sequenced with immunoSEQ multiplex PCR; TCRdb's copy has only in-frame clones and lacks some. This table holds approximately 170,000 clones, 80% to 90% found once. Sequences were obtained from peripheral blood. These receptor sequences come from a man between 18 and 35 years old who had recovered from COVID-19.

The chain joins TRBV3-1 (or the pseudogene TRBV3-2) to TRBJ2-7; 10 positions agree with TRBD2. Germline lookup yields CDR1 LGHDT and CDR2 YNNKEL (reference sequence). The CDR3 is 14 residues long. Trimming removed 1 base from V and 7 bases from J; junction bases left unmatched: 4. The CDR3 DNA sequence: TGTGCCAGCAGCCAAGGAGCGGGAGGGGGGGAGCAGTACTTC. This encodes CASSQGAGGGEQYF.

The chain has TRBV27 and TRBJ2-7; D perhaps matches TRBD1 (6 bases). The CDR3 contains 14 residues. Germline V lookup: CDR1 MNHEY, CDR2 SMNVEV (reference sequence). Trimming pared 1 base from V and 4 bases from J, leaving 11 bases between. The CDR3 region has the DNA TGTGCCAGCAGTTTATTAATGGGGGCTTACGAGCAGTACTTC. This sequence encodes CASSLLMGAYEQYF.

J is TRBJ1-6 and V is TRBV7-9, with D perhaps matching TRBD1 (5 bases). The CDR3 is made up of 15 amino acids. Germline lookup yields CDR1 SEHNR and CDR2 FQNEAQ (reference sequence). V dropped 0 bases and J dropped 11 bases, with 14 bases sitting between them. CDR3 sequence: CASSLARQGSPPLHF. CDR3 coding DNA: TGTGCCAGCAGCTTAGCGAGGCAGGGTAGTCCACCCCTCCACTTT.

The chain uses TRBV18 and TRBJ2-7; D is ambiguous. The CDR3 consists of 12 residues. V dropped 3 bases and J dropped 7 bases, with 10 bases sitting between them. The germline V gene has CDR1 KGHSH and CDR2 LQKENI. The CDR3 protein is CASSPTVGEQYF. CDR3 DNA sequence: TGTGCCAGCTCACCGACGGTCGGGGAGCAGTACTTC.

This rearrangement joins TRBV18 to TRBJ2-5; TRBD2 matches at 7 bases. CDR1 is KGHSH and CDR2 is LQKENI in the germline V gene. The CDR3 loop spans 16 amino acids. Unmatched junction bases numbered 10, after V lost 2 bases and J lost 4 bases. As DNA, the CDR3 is TGTGCCAGCTCACCAATAGAGGGAGGGGTACGAGAGACCCAGTACTTC. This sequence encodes CASSPIEGGVRETQYF.

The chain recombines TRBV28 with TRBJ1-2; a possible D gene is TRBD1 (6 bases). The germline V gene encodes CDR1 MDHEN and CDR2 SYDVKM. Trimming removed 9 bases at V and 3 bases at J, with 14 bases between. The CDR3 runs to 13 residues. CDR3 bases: TGTGCCAGTGCCTCCCAGGGGTACTATGGCTACACCTTC. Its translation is CASASQGYYGYTF.

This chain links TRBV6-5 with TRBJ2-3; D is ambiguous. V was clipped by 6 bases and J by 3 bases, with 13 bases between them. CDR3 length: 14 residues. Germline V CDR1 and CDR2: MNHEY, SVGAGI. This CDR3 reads CASRALLYTDTQYF. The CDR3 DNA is TGTGCCAGCAGGGCCCTCCTGTATACAGATACGCAGTATTTT.

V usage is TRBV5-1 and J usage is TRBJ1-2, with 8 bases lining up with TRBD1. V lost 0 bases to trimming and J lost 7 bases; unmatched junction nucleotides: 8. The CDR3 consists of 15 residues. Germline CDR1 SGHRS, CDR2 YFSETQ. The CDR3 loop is CASSLGGQGAVGYTF. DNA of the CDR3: TGCGCCAGCAGCTTGGGAGGTCAGGGGGCGGTTGGCTACACCTTC.

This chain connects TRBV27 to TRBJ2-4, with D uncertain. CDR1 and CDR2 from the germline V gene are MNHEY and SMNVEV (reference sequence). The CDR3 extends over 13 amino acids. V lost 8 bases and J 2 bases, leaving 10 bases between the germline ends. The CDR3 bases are TGTGCCAGCGGATTCAGGTCCAAAAACATTCAGTACTTC. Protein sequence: CASGFRSKNIQYF.